Listed below are T cell receptor beta chains from one sample, sequenced in a study of shared clonotypes between healthy human individuals. The method was immunoSEQ multiplex PCR; TCRdb's version includes in-frame clones alone and lacks a portion of them. The sample has hundreds of thousands of clones, about three quarters seen once; the top ten hold around 2%. Sequenced material: memory CD4+ T cells sorted from blood. All receptors come from a woman aged 25 to 39 in good health. CDR3s include the opening cysteine and the closing phenylalanine or tryptophan. D genes are given only for firm matches. For some rows the clone size is stated as once, few or many, or as a class when expanded; others skip it.

j_gene,abundance,v_gene,d_gene,CDR3aa,CDR3nt
TRBJ2-7,NA,TRBV5-8,TRBD1,CASSLDRDRGRVF,TGTGCCAGCAGCTTGGACCGGGACAGGGGGAGAGTCTTC
TRBJ1-5,NA,TRBV30,NA,CAWSKDSNQPQHF,TGTGCCTGGAGTAAGGATAGCAATCAGCCCCAGCATTTT
TRBJ1-3,NA,TRBV6-5,TRBD1,CASSLTGVGNTIYF,TGTGCCAGCAGCCTCACAGGGGTAGGAAACACCATATATTTT
TRBJ2-1,NA,TRBV9,NA,CASSVAGQVTNEQFF,TGTGCCAGCAGCGTAGCTGGGCAGGTAACTAATGAGCAGTTCTTC
TRBJ2-3,NA,TRBV4-1,NA,CASSQVIRGTDTQYF,TGCGCCAGCAGCCAAGTTATCAGGGGCACAGATACGCAGTATTTT
TRBJ2-1,once,TRBV11-2,NA,CASSRPIQGTEQFF,TGTGCCAGCAGCCGCCCGATACAGGGCACTGAGCAGTTCTTC
TRBJ2-1,few,TRBV18,TRBD1,CASSPIIRQGAHNEQFF,TGTGCCAGCTCACCGATCATCCGACAGGGGGCTCACAATGAGCAGTTCTTC
TRBJ1-1,NA,TRBV5-4,NA,CASSLGGRRPEAFF,TGTGCCAGCAGCTTGGGGGGCAGGCGACCAGAAGCTTTCTTT
TRBJ2-1,NA,TRBV6-5,NA,CASPGATYNEQFF,TGTGCCAGCCCGGGAGCAACCTACAATGAGCAGTTCTTC
TRBJ2-1,NA,TRBV27,NA,CASSYLNEQFF,TGTGCCAGCAGTTACCTCAATGAGCAGTTCTTC
TRBJ2-1,NA,TRBV5-1,TRBD1,CASSLVVGTGHNEQFF,TGCGCCAGCAGCTTGGTGGTTGGGACAGGCCACAATGAGCAGTTCTTC
TRBJ2-6,NA,TRBV25-1,NA,CASSVPGSGANVLTF,TGTGCCAGCAGTGTCCCCGGCTCTGGGGCCAACGTCCTGACTTTC
TRBJ1-1,NA,TRBV5-6,NA,CASSLKGYMNTEAFF,TGTGCCAGCAGCTTGAAGGGTTACATGAACACTGAAGCTTTCTTT
TRBJ2-6,NA,TRBV28,NA,CASSLSGAGANVLTF,TGTGCCAGCAGTTTATCGGGTGCTGGGGCCAACGTCCTGACTTTC